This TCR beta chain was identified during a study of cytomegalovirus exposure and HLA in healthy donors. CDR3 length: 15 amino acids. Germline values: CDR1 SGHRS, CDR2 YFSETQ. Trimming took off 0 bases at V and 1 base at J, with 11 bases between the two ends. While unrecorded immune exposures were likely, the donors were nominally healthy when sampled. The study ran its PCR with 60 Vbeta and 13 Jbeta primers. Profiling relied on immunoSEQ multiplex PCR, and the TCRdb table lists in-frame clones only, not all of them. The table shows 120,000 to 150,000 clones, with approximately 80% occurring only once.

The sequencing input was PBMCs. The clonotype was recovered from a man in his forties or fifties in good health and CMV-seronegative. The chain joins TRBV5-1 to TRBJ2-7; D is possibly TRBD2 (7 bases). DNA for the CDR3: TGCGCCAGCAGCTTGGCCGGGGGGCAATCCTACGAGCAGTACTTC. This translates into CASSLAGGQSYEQYF.